Sequencing of this TCR beta chain was carried out in a study of spatial heterogeneity in lung cancer. The overall study: The count of detected beta-chain sequences consistently exceeded that of alpha-chain sequences. A unique TCR and UMI combination showed up more than ten times in raw reads, on average.

TCRdb recomputed calls from the 5' RACE reads with MiXCR, one row per CDR3 protein. The table shows about 50,000 distinct CDR3 sequences, with 6.5% to 7.5% occurring only once. This CDR3 region has 16 residues. J gave up 4 bases and V 5 bases, and 10 bases lay outside the gene matches. The V gene's germline CDR1 is SGHTA and CDR2 FQGNSA. This clonotype has a handful of counts. The time point denotes: blood at routine non-recurrence follow-up after resection. Whole RNA, isolated from tumor, nontumor lung or frozen PBMC, was sequenced without prior sorting. The input for sequencing was PBMCs, taken at follow-up. The receptor was derived from a female donor with early-stage non-small cell lung cancer. The rearrangement joins TRBV7-2 to TRBJ2-3; 9 nucleotides agree with TRBD2. CDR3 region: CASSLSLSGGADTQYF. CDR3 DNA sequence: TGTGCCAGCAGCCTGTCCCTTAGCGGGGGCGCAGATACGCAGTATTTT.